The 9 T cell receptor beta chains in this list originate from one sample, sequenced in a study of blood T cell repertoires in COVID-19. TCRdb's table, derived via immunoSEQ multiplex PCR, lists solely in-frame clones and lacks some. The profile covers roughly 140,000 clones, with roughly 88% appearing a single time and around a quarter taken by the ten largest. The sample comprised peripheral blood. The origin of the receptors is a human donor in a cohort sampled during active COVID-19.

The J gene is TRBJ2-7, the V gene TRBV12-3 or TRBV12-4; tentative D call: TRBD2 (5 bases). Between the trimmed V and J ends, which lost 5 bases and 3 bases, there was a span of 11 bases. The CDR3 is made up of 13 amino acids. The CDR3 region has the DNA TGTGCCAGCAGTCCCGGGCGGGTCTACGAGCAGTACTTC. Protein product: CASSPGRVYEQYF.

CDR3: CAIGQGNYGYTF. In DNA, the CDR3 is TGTGCCATAGGACAGGGGAACTATGGCTACACCTTC. The chain uses TRBV10-3 and TRBJ1-2, with 9 bases lining up with TRBD1. Looked up from germline, CDR1 is ENHRY and CDR2 is SYGVKD. This CDR3 region has 12 residues. V shed 9 bases, J shed 2 bases, and the junction held 1 base outside the gene matches.

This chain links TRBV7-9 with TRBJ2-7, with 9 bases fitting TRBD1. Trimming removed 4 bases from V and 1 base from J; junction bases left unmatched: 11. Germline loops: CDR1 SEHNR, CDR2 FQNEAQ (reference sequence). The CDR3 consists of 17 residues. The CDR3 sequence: CASSSAEGQGSSYEQYF. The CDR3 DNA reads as TGTGCCAGCAGCTCCGCGGAGGGACAGGGTTCTTCCTACGAGCAGTACTTC.

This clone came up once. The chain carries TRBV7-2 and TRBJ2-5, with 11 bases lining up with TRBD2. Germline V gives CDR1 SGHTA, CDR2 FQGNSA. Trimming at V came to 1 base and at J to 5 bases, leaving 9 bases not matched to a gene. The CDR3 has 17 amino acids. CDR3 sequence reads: CASSLVSGGASWETQYF. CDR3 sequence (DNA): TGTGCCAGCAGCTTAGTTAGCGGGGGGGCCTCGTGGGAGACCCAGTACTTC.

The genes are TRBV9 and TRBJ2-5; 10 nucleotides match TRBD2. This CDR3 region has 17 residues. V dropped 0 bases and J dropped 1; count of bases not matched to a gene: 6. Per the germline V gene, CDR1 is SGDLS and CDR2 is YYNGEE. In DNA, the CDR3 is TGTGCCAGCAGCGTAGGCCTAGCGGGGGACCTCCAAGAGACCCAGTACTTC. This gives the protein CASSVGLAGDLQETQYF.

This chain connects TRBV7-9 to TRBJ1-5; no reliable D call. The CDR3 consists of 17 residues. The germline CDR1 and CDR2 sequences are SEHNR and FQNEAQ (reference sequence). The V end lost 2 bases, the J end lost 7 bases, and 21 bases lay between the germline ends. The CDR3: CASSLTFTGKATQPQHF. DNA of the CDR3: TGTGCCAGCAGCTTAACGTTTACCGGGAAGGCTACCCAGCCCCAGCATTTT.

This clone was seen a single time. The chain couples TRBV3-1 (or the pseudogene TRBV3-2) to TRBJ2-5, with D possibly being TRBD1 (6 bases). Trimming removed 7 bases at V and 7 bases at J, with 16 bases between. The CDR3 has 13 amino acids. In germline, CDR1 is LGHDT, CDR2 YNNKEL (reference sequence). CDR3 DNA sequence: TGTGCCAGCACCAGGGGCAGGCTGGGGACCCAGTACTTC. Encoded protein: CASTRGRLGTQYF.

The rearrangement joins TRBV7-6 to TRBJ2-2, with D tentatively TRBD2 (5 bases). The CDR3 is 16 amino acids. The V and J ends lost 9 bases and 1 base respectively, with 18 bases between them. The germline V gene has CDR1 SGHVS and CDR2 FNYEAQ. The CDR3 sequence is CASNEGFWRNTGELFF. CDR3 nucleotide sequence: TGTGCCAGTAACGAGGGTTTTTGGCGGAACACCGGGGAGCTGTTTTTT.

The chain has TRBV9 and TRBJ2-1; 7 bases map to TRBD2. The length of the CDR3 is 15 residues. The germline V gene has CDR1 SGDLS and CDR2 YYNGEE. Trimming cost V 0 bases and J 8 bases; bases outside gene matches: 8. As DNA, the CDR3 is TGTGCCAGCAGCGTAGATCCGGGGGGTTTGGATGAGCAGTTCTTC. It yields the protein CASSVDPGGLDEQFF.